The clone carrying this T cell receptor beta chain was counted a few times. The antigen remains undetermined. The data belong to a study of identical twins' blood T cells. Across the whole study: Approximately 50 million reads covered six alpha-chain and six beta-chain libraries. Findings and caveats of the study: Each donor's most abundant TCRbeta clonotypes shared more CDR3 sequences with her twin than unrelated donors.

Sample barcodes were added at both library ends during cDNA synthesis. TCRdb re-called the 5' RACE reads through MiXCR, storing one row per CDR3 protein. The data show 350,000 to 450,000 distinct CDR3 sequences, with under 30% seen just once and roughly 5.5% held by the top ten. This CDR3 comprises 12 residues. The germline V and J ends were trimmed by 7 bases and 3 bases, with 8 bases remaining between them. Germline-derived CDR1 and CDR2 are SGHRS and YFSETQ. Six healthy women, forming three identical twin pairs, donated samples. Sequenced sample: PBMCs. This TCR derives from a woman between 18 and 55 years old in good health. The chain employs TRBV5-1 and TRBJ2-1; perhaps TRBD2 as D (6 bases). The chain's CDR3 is CASRDFYNEQFF. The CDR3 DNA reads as TGCGCCAGCCGGGACTTCTACAATGAGCAGTTCTTC.